Only a few counts were recorded for the clone carrying this T cell receptor beta chain. Antigen unknown. MiXCR, run by TCRdb on the 5' RACE reads, gives a single entry per CDR3 protein. The sample has some 450,000 distinct CDR3 sequences, 17% seen once; the top ten hold over 0.9%. In germline, CDR1 is ENHRY, CDR2 SYGVKD. CDR3 length: 13 residues. V lost 7 bases and J lost 11; bases outside the gene matches: 6. This record belongs to a study of CD8 T cells in ankylosing spondylitis. Broader study findings: The clones that were linked to disease were reported to be significantly enriched in matched synovial fluid samples from ankylosing spondylitis patients. CD8+ cells made up the disease-linked clones, which were relatively rare in peripheral blood. A motif of eight highly homologous TCR beta variants was seen as apparently characteristic of ankylosing spondylitis blood.

The clonotype was recovered from a male donor with ankylosing spondylitis. Source material: blood, either unsorted or a sorted T cell fraction (not recorded which). The chain links TRBV10-3 to TRBJ2-3, with 13 bases that match TRBD2. In nucleotides, the CDR3 is TGTGCCATCAAAGGAACTAGCGGGGGGGGGCAGTATTTT. This gives the protein CAIKGTSGGGQYF.